The next 13 T cell receptor beta chains were all read from a single sample in a study of shared clonotypes between healthy human individuals. Data came from immunoSEQ multiplex PCR; TCRdb stores just in-frame clones and leaves some out. This sample has approximately 2.5 million clones, with about 92% found just once. Material for sequencing was naive CD4+ T cells sorted from blood. Described subset: CD45RA+ positively selected. These receptors were obtained from a man in his late teens or twenties in good health.

The J gene is TRBJ2-1, the V gene TRBV15; no clear D gene. The V end lost 0 bases, the J end lost 7 bases, and 13 bases lay between the germline ends. Germline CDR1 is LNHNV and CDR2 is YYDKDF (reference sequence). The CDR3 consists of 15 residues. This CDR3 reads CATSREGAGRNEQFF. CDR3 bases: TGTGCCACCAGCAGAGAAGGAGCCGGTAGGAATGAGCAGTTCTTC.

The CDR3 spells CASSFGTSASYEQYF. DNA for the CDR3: TGCGCCAGCAGCTTCGGGACTAGCGCATCCTACGAGCAGTACTTC. This chain links TRBV5-1 with TRBJ2-7; 10 positions match TRBD2. CDR3 length equals 15 residues. Per the germline V gene, CDR1 is SGHRS and CDR2 is YFSETQ. After removal of 2 bases from V and 1 base from J, the junction contained 3 bases not matched to a gene.

The J gene is TRBJ2-7, the V gene TRBV5-1, with 7 bases aligning to TRBD2. This CDR3 is built from 15 residues. The ends lost 3 bases at V and 4 bases at J; junction bases unmatched: 10. From germline, CDR1 is SGHRS and CDR2 YFSETQ. CDR3 loop: CASSSRLVGGYEQYF. The CDR3 DNA reads TGCGCCAGCAGCTCCCGACTGGTGGGGGGGTACGAGCAGTACTTC.

The chain couples TRBV11-2 to TRBJ1-2; 7 bases match TRBD1. This CDR3 is 15 amino acids long. Germline V gene sequence: CDR1 SGHAT, CDR2 FQNNGV. V lost 5 bases, J lost 8 bases, and 14 bases stayed unmatched. CDR3 sequence: CASSPRTGLSEGYTF. The CDR3 coding sequence is TGTGCCAGCAGCCCGCGGACAGGTCTTTCGGAGGGCTACACCTTC.

The chain combines TRBV10-3 with TRBJ1-5; D is unresolved. The V end was cut by 0 bases, the J end by 1 base, with 19 bases between. Germline V lookup: CDR1 ENHRY, CDR2 SYGVKD. The CDR3 consists of 19 residues. In nucleotides, the CDR3 is TGTGCCATCAGTGAGTCGAGGAGTAGGGTGGCGGGGAGCAATCAGCCCCAGCATTTT. Residues: CAISESRSRVAGSNQPQHF.

The J gene is TRBJ2-7, the V gene TRBV18; D is unclear. The CDR3 contains 13 residues. Germline CDR1 reads KGHSH; CDR2 reads LQKENI. Trimming cost V 2 bases and J 5 bases, with 10 bases left between them. This CDR3 reads CASSPLTGNEQYF. CDR3 nucleotides: TGTGCCAGCTCACCATTAACTGGCAACGAGCAGTACTTC.

The V call is TRBV7-8, the J call TRBJ2-4, with 15 bases matching TRBD2. Trimming took 5 bases from V and 2 from J; bases not matched to a gene: 10. The CDR3 loop spans 19 amino acids. In germline, CDR1 is SGHVS, CDR2 FQNEAQ. CDR3 sequence (DNA): TGTGCCAGCAGCCTCCGGACTAGCGGGAGGGTTTTAACCAAAAACATTCAGTACTTC. Translation gives CASSLRTSGRVLTKNIQYF.

The chain is built from TRBV30 and TRBJ2-1, with D possibly TRBD1 on 5 matching bases. The germline V gene has CDR1 GTSNPN and CDR2 SVGIG (reference sequence). This CDR3 has 14 amino acids. V shed 3 bases and J shed 2 bases, with 11 bases lying between them. The chain's CDR3 is CAWRGRLPYNEQFF. The CDR3 nucleotides are TGTGCCTGGAGGGGGCGCCTCCCCTACAATGAGCAGTTCTTC. The entire variable domain, with the rest obtained from reference TRBV30 and TRBJ2-1, is as follows: SQTIHQWPATLVQPVGSPLSLECTVEGTSNPNLYWYRQAAGRGLQLLFYSVGIGQISSEVPQNLSASRPQDRQFILSSKKLLLSDSGFYLCAWRGRLPYNEQFFGPGTRLTVL.

The chain recombines TRBV5-1 with TRBJ2-3, with 10 bases that match TRBD2. This CDR3 has 16 amino acids. The V segment lost 1 base and the J segment 8 bases; nucleotides outside the gene matches: 10. Germline V CDR1 and CDR2: SGHRS, YFSETQ. CDR3 sequence: CASSLNSGGASTTQYF. For the CDR3, the DNA is TGCGCCAGCAGCTTGAACAGCGGGGGGGCCTCTACTACGCAGTATTTT.

CDR3 sequence (DNA): TGTGCCAGCCGGGGGGCGCAGGGTCTGGCTTTCTTT. Protein sequence: CASRGAQGLAFF. The V call is TRBV6-6, the J call TRBJ1-1; possible D gene TRBD1, 6 bases. The V end was cut by 8 bases, the J end by 11 bases, with 18 bases between. This CDR3 is built from 12 residues. Germline V gene data show CDR1 as MNHNY and CDR2 as SVGAGI (reference sequence).

The gene calls are TRBV18 and TRBJ2-3, with unresolved D. Germline values: CDR1 KGHSH, CDR2 LQKENI. V dropped 6 bases and J dropped 3 bases, with 10 bases sitting between them. This CDR3 spans 13 amino acids. CDR3 region: CASSRTTTDTQYF. The DNA for the CDR3 is TGTGCCAGCTCCCGCACCACTACAGATACGCAGTATTTT. Variable domain in full (rest from reference TRBV18 and TRBJ2-3): NAGVMQNPRHLVRRRGQEARLRCSPMKGHSHVYWYRQLPEEGLKFMVYLQKENIIDESGMPKERFSAEFPKEGPSILRIQQVVRGDSAAYFCASSRTTTDTQYFGPGTRLTVL.

The V call is TRBV7-2, the J call TRBJ2-7; D is ambiguous. The V end was cut by 1 base, the J end by 3 bases, with 7 bases between. The CDR3 loop spans 13 amino acids. Germline V lookup: CDR1 SGHTA, CDR2 FQGNSA. For the CDR3, the DNA is TGTGCCAGCAGCTTAGTGGCCGGCTACGAGCAGTACTTC. Its protein is CASSLVAGYEQYF.

The chain uses TRBV6-1 and TRBJ1-3, with TRBD1 as a possible D gene (5 bases). The CDR3 is 16 amino acids. V lost 4 bases to trimming and J lost 0 bases, with 13 bases between them. Looked up from germline, CDR1 is MNHNS and CDR2 is SASEGT. The CDR3 is CASSGEEGSSGNTIYF. As DNA, the CDR3 is TGTGCCAGCAGTGGGGAGGAGGGGAGCTCTGGAAACACCATATATTTT.